Shown below are 10 T cell receptor beta chains from a single sample sequenced in a study of cytomegalovirus exposure and HLA in healthy donors. Primers: 60 Vbeta forward and 13 Jbeta reverse. Sequenced by immunoSEQ multiplex PCR; TCRdb stores in-frame clones only, minus some. The sample lists over 150,000 clones, 70% to 80% seen once, with over 3% in the top ten. Sequenced material: PBMCs. These receptors were taken from a woman between 40 and 50 years old in good health and CMV-seronegative.

The chain has TRBV4-1 and TRBJ1-2, with D perhaps matching TRBD1 (5 bases). Deletions cut 0 bases from V and 8 bases from J, with 16 bases between. Germline V gene lookup returns CDR1 MGHRA and CDR2 YSYEKL. The CDR3 totals 15 residues. The CDR3 nucleotides are TGCGCCAGCAGCCAAGATATCGGGCAGGGCAGAGGCTACACCTTC. Residues: CASSQDIGQGRGYTF.

This clone was seen a single time. The chain is built from TRBV5-1 and TRBJ1-2; 7 nucleotides align to TRBD1. Germline trimming cut 3 bases from V and 8 bases from J; bases unmatched to any gene: 13. The CDR3 runs 15 residues. Germline CDR1 is SGHRS and CDR2 is YFSETQ. CDR3 residues: CASSSEPDRVEGYTF. In DNA form, the CDR3 reads TGCGCCAGCAGCTCGGAACCCGACAGGGTAGAAGGCTACACCTTC.

This sequence joins TRBV21-1 and TRBJ2-7; TRBD1, the table's D call, lacks a check against the DNA. TRBV21-1 is deemed a pseudogene. The CDR3 runs to 15 residues. The CDR3 reads CASSRLGQGEYEQYF. CDR3 nucleotide sequence: TGTGCCAGCAGCAGACTCGGACAGGGGGAATACGAGCAGTACTTC.

The chain joins TRBV4-1 to TRBJ1-4; D remains ambiguous. The germline V gene encodes CDR1 MGHRA and CDR2 YSYEKL. The CDR3 sequence is 18 residues long. The V gene lost 1 base and the J gene lost 0 bases, with 15 bases spanning the gap. The chain's CDR3 is CASSQVQQQLSTNEKLFF. CDR3 DNA sequence: TGCGCCAGCAGCCAAGTGCAACAGCAACTCTCAACTAATGAAAAACTGTTTTTT.

This clone was picked up a small number of times. This sequence joins TRBV6-5 and TRBJ1-5; D remains unclear. CDR1 and CDR2 from the germline V gene are MNHEY and SVGAGI. V lost 5 bases, J lost 2 bases, and 7 bases lay in between. The CDR3 runs to 13 residues. The CDR3 reads CASSVAGNQPQHF. The CDR3 bases are TGTGCCAGCAGTGTCGCGGGCAATCAGCCCCAGCATTTT.

This clone was detected only once. The V and J genes are TRBV23-1 and TRBJ2-7, with 7 bases that match TRBD2. TRBV23-1 is classed as an ORF, of uncertain function. The junction had 13 bases not matched to a gene; V was cut back by 0 bases and J by 2 bases. The length of the CDR3 is 18 residues. In nucleotides, the CDR3 is TGCGCCAGCAGTCAATCCCCAGTGGCTAGCGGATATACCTACGAGCAGTACTTC. It yields the protein CASSQSPVASGYTYEQYF.

The chain is built from TRBV27 and TRBJ2-1; 7 positions match TRBD2. CDR1 MNHEY and CDR2 SMNVEV come from the germline V gene (reference sequence). Trimming at V came to 3 bases and at J to 7 bases, leaving 9 bases not matched to a gene. This CDR3 is built from 15 residues. CDR3 DNA: TGTGCCAGCAGTTTCGTCCCACTAGCGACGAATGAGCAGTTCTTC. Protein sequence: CASSFVPLATNEQFF.

This rearrangement joins TRBV5-4 to TRBJ2-7, with 10 bases matching TRBD2. The CDR3 is 16 amino acids. The V gene end was trimmed by 0 bases and the J gene end by 0 bases; junction bases not matched to a gene: 3. Germline lookup yields CDR1 SGHNT and CDR2 YYREEE (reference sequence). The CDR3 sequence: CASSLEAGGPSYEQYF. CDR3 coding DNA: TGTGCCAGCAGCTTGGAAGCGGGAGGGCCCTCCTACGAGCAGTACTTC.

This chain joins TRBV30 and TRBJ2-7; tentatively, D is TRBD1 (6 bases). This CDR3 has 12 residues. The germline V gene has CDR1 GTSNPN and CDR2 SVGIG (reference sequence). CDR3 protein: CAFGQSDYEQYF. The CDR3 DNA sequence: TGTGCATTCGGACAGTCTGACTACGAGCAGTACTTC.

The V call is TRBV6-5, the J call TRBJ2-7, with TRBD1 identical over 8 bases. Per the germline V gene, CDR1 is MNHEY and CDR2 is SVGAGI. J was trimmed by 5 bases and V by 6 bases; bases with no gene match: 9. This CDR3 spans 14 amino acids. The CDR3 protein is CASSPTGGQNEQYV. Written as DNA, the CDR3 is TGTGCCAGCAGCCCTACAGGGGGTCAAAACGAGCAGTACGTC.